The 29 T cell receptor beta chains given below trace back to one sample, sequenced in a study of blood T cell repertoires in COVID-19. Clones were sequenced by immunoSEQ multiplex PCR, and TCRdb holds only the in-frame ones, with some missing. The data contain tens of thousands of clones, 80% to 95% of them seen just once; the ten biggest clones take up about 2.2%. What was sequenced was peripheral blood. These receptors originate from a man in his fifties with active COVID-19.

The chain uses TRBV4-2 and TRBJ1-5; D is unresolved. Germline lookup yields CDR1 LGHNA and CDR2 YNFKEQ. The V end lost 0 bases, the J end lost 11 bases, and 11 bases lay between the germline ends. The CDR3 covers 13 residues. The CDR3 DNA is TGTGCCAGCAGCCAAGAAATAGAGGTAACCCAGCATTTT. This codes for CASSQEIEVTQHF.

The V and J genes are TRBV7-3 and TRBJ2-1; 10 nucleotides match TRBD2. CDR3 length equals 17 residues. J lost 1 base, V lost 5 bases, and 8 bases had no gene match. Looked up from germline, CDR1 is SGHTA and CDR2 is FQGTGA. This CDR3 is CASSRGGSGGSYNEQFF. CDR3 DNA: TGTGCCAGCAGCCGGGGAGGTAGCGGGGGGTCCTACAATGAGCAGTTCTTC.

The chain carries TRBV18 and TRBJ2-3; D remains unclear. Looked up from germline, CDR1 is KGHSH and CDR2 is LQKENI. The CDR3 has 13 residues. Between the trimmed V and J ends, which lost 3 bases and 3 bases, there was a span of 7 bases. The CDR3 region has the DNA TGTGCCAGCTCACCCACCCAGACAGATACGCAGTATTTT. As protein: CASSPTQTDTQYF.

As DNA, the CDR3 is TGTGCCAGCTCCCCGGGGGGCAGCCTGAACACTGAAGCTTTCTTT. Residues: CASSPGGSLNTEAFF. The chain joins TRBV18 to TRBJ1-1; TRBD1 is a possible D gene (6 bases). The CDR3 loop spans 15 amino acids. CDR1 is KGHSH, CDR2 LQKENI, per germline. The ends were cut back, 6 bases at V and 0 bases at J, with 14 bases in the middle.

The sample holds one count of this clone. This chain connects TRBV25-1 to TRBJ2-1, with 8 bases lining up with TRBD2. Per germline, CDR1 MGHDK and CDR2 SYGVNS. After removal of 7 bases from V and 6 bases from J, the junction contained 8 bases not matched to a gene. The CDR3 has 14 residues. The CDR3 DNA follows: TGTGCCAGCACCTTAGCGGGATGGACCAATGAGCAGTTCTTC. Amino acid sequence: CASTLAGWTNEQFF.

This clone appeared a single time. The rearrangement links TRBV3-1 (or the pseudogene TRBV3-2) to TRBJ2-3; weak D call: TRBD1 (5 bases). CDR1 and CDR2 from the germline V gene are LGHDT and YNNKEL (reference sequence). Trimming took 4 bases from V and 0 from J, leaving 11 bases between them. The CDR3 sequence is 15 residues long. The CDR3 here is CASSLRQTSTDTQYF. Written as DNA, the CDR3 is TGTGCCAGCAGCCTTCGACAGACAAGCACAGATACGCAGTATTTT.

The rearrangement joins TRBV30 to TRBJ1-1, with D tentatively TRBD1 (5 bases). CDR1 is GTSNPN and CDR2 is SVGIG in the germline V gene (reference sequence). CDR3 length equals 13 residues. The ends were cut back, 2 bases at V and 4 bases at J, with 11 bases in the middle. CDR3 sequence (DNA): TGTGCCTGGAGTTCGGGGGAGCGCACTGAAGCTTTCTTT. It is translated as CAWSSGERTEAFF. The full variable domain, its missing parts supplied by reference TRBV30 and TRBJ1-1, is SQTIHQWPATLVQPVGSPLSLECTVEGTSNPNLYWYRQAAGRGLQLLFYSVGIGQISSEVPQNLSASRPQDRQFILSSKKLLLSDSGFYLCAWSSGERTEAFFGQGTRLTVV.

The table lists this clone with a count of one. V and J are TRBV27 and TRBJ2-3; 7 bases are shared with TRBD1. With V trimmed by 6 bases and J by 5 bases, 5 bases remained unmatched. Germline CDR1 is MNHEY and CDR2 is SMNVEV (reference sequence). The CDR3 is made up of 13 amino acids. The chain's CDR3 is CASSTYRGDTQYF. CDR3 coding DNA: TGTGCCAGCAGCACATACAGGGGAGATACGCAGTATTTT.

V is TRBV7-2 and J is TRBJ1-1, with D tentatively TRBD1 (6 bases). This CDR3 comprises 13 residues. The V gene's germline CDR1 is SGHTA and CDR2 FQGNSA. The V and J ends lost 3 bases and 1 base respectively, with 6 bases between them. The CDR3 DNA is TGTGCCAGCAGCTTGGACAGGAACACTGAAGCTTTCTTT. This translates into CASSLDRNTEAFF.

V gene TRBV3-1 (or the pseudogene TRBV3-2) combines with J gene TRBJ1-1; D ambiguous. Between the trimmed V and J ends, which lost 4 bases and 0 bases, there was a span of 9 bases. CDR3 size: 14 residues. In germline, CDR1 is LGHDT, CDR2 YNNKEL (reference sequence). CDR3 protein: CASSRSRLNTEAFF. The CDR3 region has the DNA TGTGCCAGCAGCCGAAGCCGGTTGAACACTGAAGCTTTCTTT.

V usage is TRBV2 and J usage is TRBJ2-3, with D perhaps TRBD2 (7 bases). This CDR3 region has 17 residues. Trimming shortened V by 7 bases and J by 1 base, and 21 bases separated the two germline ends. The germline V gene encodes CDR1 SNHLY and CDR2 FYNNEI. Here the CDR3 reads CASTIDEVGGRTDTQYF. CDR3 DNA sequence: TGTGCCAGCACCATAGATGAGGTGGGGGGGCGCACAGATACGCAGTATTTT.

The V gene is TRBV7-9, the J gene TRBJ2-3, with 7 bases lining up with TRBD2. Trimming took 8 bases from V and 5 from J; bases not matched to a gene: 10. Per germline, CDR1 SEHNR and CDR2 FQNEAQ (reference sequence). The CDR3 is 14 residues long. DNA of the CDR3: TGTGCCAGCGGGAGGGATCTAAGGGGAGATACGCAGTATTTT. Its protein product is CASGRDLRGDTQYF.

The gene calls are TRBV7-8 and TRBJ1-6; D not certain. V gave up 0 bases and J gave up 4 bases, with 4 bases separating them. The CDR3 extends over 14 amino acids. Germline V CDR1 and CDR2: SGHVS, FQNEAQ. The CDR3 coding sequence is TGTGCCAGCAGCTTAGCGTCGTATAATTCACCCCTCCACTTT. Translating it yields CASSLASYNSPLHF.

The rearrangement joins TRBV30 to TRBJ1-4, with 11 bases fitting TRBD1. The J segment lost 8 bases and the V segment lost 4 bases, leaving 6 bases of the junction unmatched. Germline V gene lookup returns CDR1 GTSNPN and CDR2 SVGIG (reference sequence). This CDR3 comprises 14 residues. In DNA form, the CDR3 reads TGTGCCTGGACCTGGGGACAGGGGGGAGAAAAACTGTTTTTT. Translated, it gives CAWTWGQGGEKLFF.

The CDR3 region has the DNA TGTGCCAGCAGCGTAGTGGGTAGCGGGAGACCCACAGATACGCAGTATTTT. As protein: CASSVVGSGRPTDTQYF. The genes are TRBV9 and TRBJ2-3, with 9 bases matching TRBD2. The CDR3 spans 17 residues. V trimming: 0 bases; J trimming: 2 bases; junction bases outside the gene matches: 7. CDR1 and CDR2 from the germline V gene are SGDLS and YYNGEE.

This clone has a single count. The rearrangement uses TRBV3-1 (or the pseudogene TRBV3-2) and TRBJ1-2; D call uncertain. The CDR3 extends over 13 amino acids. CDR1 and CDR2 (germline): LGHDT, YNNKEL (reference sequence). Trimming took 1 base from V and 4 from J, leaving 7 bases between them. This CDR3 reads CASSQGLGYGYTF. CDR3 DNA sequence: TGTGCCAGCAGCCAAGGGCTAGGCTATGGCTACACCTTC.

This chain links TRBV6-2 or TRBV6-3 with TRBJ1-5; D ambiguous. Trimming cost V 2 bases and J 7 bases, with 15 bases left between them. CDR1 MNHEY and CDR2 SVGEGT come from the germline V gene. This CDR3 is built from 15 residues. The CDR3 coding sequence is TGTGCCAGCAGTTACCCCTCGGGGTCCAGCCAGCCCCAGCATTTT. Translating it yields CASSYPSGSSQPQHF.

V and J are TRBV7-8 and TRBJ1-4, with a tentative D call TRBD1 (5 bases). This CDR3 is built from 15 residues. V lost 1 base and J 6 bases, leaving 12 bases between the germline ends. Germline CDR1 and CDR2: SGHVS and FQNEAQ. CDR3 nucleotide sequence: TGTGCCAGCAGCTTAGGGCAGGCAGGGTATGAAAAACTGTTTTTT. Translation gives CASSLGQAGYEKLFF. The full variable domain, rest sourced from reference TRBV7-8 and TRBJ1-4, is GAGVSQSPRYKVAKRGQDVALRCDPISGHVSLFWYQQALGQGPEFLTYFQNEAQLDKSGLPSDRFFAERPEGSVSTLKIQRTQQEDSAVYLCASSLGQAGYEKLFFGSGTQLSVL.

J is TRBJ2-2 and V is TRBV7-8; D unresolved. Germline CDR1 SGHVS, CDR2 FQNEAQ. The CDR3 is 13 residues long. Trimming pared 5 bases from V and 4 bases from J, leaving 8 bases between. CDR3 bases: TGTGCCAGCAGCCCAAAAGCCACCGGGGAGCTGTTTTTT. This gives the protein CASSPKATGELFF.

This chain joins TRBV29-1 and TRBJ2-1; 7 bases fit TRBD1. CDR3 length: 15 amino acids. With 6 bases clipped from V and 13 bases from J, the junction kept 21 bases outside the gene matches. Per germline, CDR1 SQVTM and CDR2 ANQGSEA. The CDR3 nucleotides are TGCAGCGTCCCGACCCGACAGGGAGTGAATGGGCTTCAGTTCTTC. Encoded protein: CSVPTRQGVNGLQFF.

The chain has TRBV27 and TRBJ1-1; the match to TRBD1 covers 7 bases. Losses at the gene ends were 7 bases for V and 0 bases for J; bases not matched to a gene: 8. The CDR3 covers 15 residues. Germline CDR1 reads MNHEY; CDR2 reads SMNVEV (reference sequence). CDR3 bases: TGTGCCAGCAAGGTACAGGGGCGCGTGAACACTGAAGCTTTCTTT. Translating gives CASKVQGRVNTEAFF.

The chain uses TRBV6-5 and TRBJ1-1; no firm D call. The germline V and J ends were trimmed by 0 bases and 0 bases, with 5 bases remaining between them. The CDR3 runs 14 residues. In germline, CDR1 is MNHEY, CDR2 SVGAGI. In DNA form, the CDR3 reads TGTGCCAGCAGTTACTCCCAATTGAACACTGAAGCTTTCTTT. Residues: CASSYSQLNTEAFF.

J is TRBJ2-3 and V is TRBV7-2, with 12 bases fitting TRBD2. Unmatched junction bases numbered 11, after V lost 5 bases and J lost 2 bases. Germline V gene lookup returns CDR1 SGHTA and CDR2 FQGNSA. The CDR3 consists of 18 residues. CDR3 in amino acids: CASSIKTTSGGFTDTQYF. The CDR3 region has the DNA TGTGCCAGCAGCATAAAAACCACTAGCGGGGGGTTCACAGATACGCAGTATTTT.

This sequence joins TRBV11-3 and TRBJ2-1; 16 bases agree with TRBD2. This CDR3 has 18 amino acids. The V segment lost 4 bases and the J segment 1 base; nucleotides outside the gene matches: 4. Germline CDR1 SGHNT, CDR2 YENEEA. CDR3 in amino acids: CASSSGLAGGPSYNEQFF. The CDR3 nucleotides read TGTGCCAGCAGCTCGGGACTAGCGGGAGGGCCGTCCTACAATGAGCAGTTCTTC.

The chain carries TRBV6-4 and TRBJ1-2, with 8 bases aligning to TRBD1. The V gene end was trimmed by 3 bases and the J gene end by 4 bases; junction bases not matched to a gene: 7. This CDR3 has 15 residues. CDR1 and CDR2 from the germline V gene are MRHNA and SNTAGT. The CDR3 nucleotides read TGTGCCAGCAGTGAGGACGGACAGGGATTCTATGGCTACACCTTC. Translating it yields CASSEDGQGFYGYTF.

The chain links TRBV2 to TRBJ2-3; D is possibly TRBD2 (5 bases). The CDR3 is 13 residues long. Trimming took 7 bases from V and 7 from J, leaving 15 bases between them. Germline V CDR1 and CDR2: SNHLY, FYNNEI. The CDR3 loop reads CASNIGELNTQYF. In DNA form, the CDR3 reads TGTGCCAGCAACATTGGGGAGTTAAATACGCAGTATTTT.

V usage is TRBV6-5 and J usage is TRBJ1-3; no reliable D call. The CDR3 runs 14 residues. V lost 2 bases and J lost 0, with 5 bases in between. CDR1 is MNHEY and CDR2 is SVGAGI in the germline V gene. Here the CDR3 reads CASSYADSGNTIYF. The DNA of the CDR3 is TGTGCCAGCAGTTACGCAGACTCTGGAAACACCATATATTTT.

The V call is TRBV5-1, the J call TRBJ2-1, with 7 bases fitting TRBD1. This CDR3 is 15 amino acids long. Germline V gene sequence: CDR1 SGHRS, CDR2 YFSETQ. The V and J ends lost 2 bases and 3 bases, in that order; junction bases with no gene match: 5. The CDR3 region is CASSFGAGGYNEQFF. DNA of the CDR3: TGCGCCAGCAGCTTTGGGGCAGGGGGCTACAATGAGCAGTTCTTC.

This sequence joins TRBV6-4 and TRBJ2-4; possibly TRBD2 for D (5 bases). This CDR3 has 15 amino acids. Germline assignment: CDR1 MRHNA and CDR2 SNTAGT. V shed 10 bases and J shed 0 bases, with 16 bases lying between them. The CDR3: CATDGVRQAKNIQYF. DNA of the CDR3: TGTGCCACAGACGGGGTTCGCCAAGCCAAAAACATTCAGTACTTC.